The 15 T cell receptor beta chains in this list originate from one sample, sequenced in a study of cytomegalovirus exposure and HLA in healthy donors (dated by TCRdb to about 2017). Library method: the immunoSEQ multiplex PCR assay. A mixture of 60 forward primers for TCR Vbeta segments and 13 reverse primers for TCR Jbeta segments was used in the multiplex PCR. Held by TCRdb, this immuneACCESS table contains in-frame sequences only and omits some clones. Under half of the omission traces to an unresolved V gene where checked; the cause of the rest is unknown. Counted in this sample were some 120,000 clones; 60% to 85% of them appeared once. The ten largest make up just under 6.5% of the sample. Input material: PBMCs. Receptors originate from a woman in her 40s in good health and CMV-seronegative.

The chain recombines TRBV7-8 with TRBJ1-5; D gene ambiguous. In germline, CDR1 is SGHVS, CDR2 FQNEAQ. V lost 0 bases and J 3 bases, leaving 9 bases between the germline ends. This CDR3 comprises 15 residues. CDR3 amino acids: CASSLASGNNQPQHF. CDR3 DNA: TGTGCCAGCAGCTTAGCTTCCGGGAACAATCAGCCCCAGCATTTT. The whole variable domain, remainder taken from reference TRBV7-8 and TRBJ1-5, is GAGVSQSPRYKVAKRGQDVALRCDPISGHVSLFWYQQALGQGPEFLTYFQNEAQLDKSGLPSDRFFAERPEGSVSTLKIQRTQQEDSAVYLCASSLASGNNQPQHFGDGTRLSIL.

V usage is TRBV2 and J usage is TRBJ2-5; TRBD2 is a possible D gene (6 bases). The tail of the sequence fits TRBJ2-7 better, so the J call may be wrong. Germline loops: CDR1 SNHLY, CDR2 FYNNEI. The CDR3 totals 13 residues. The CDR3 region has the DNA TGTGCCAGCACTCCTAGCGACTCCTACGAGCAGTACTTC. This gives the protein CASTPSDSYEQYF.

The chain has TRBV27 and TRBJ1-1, with 7 bases aligning to TRBD1. CDR1 MNHEY and CDR2 SMNVEV come from the germline V gene (reference sequence). CDR3 size: 14 residues. The V and J ends lost 2 bases and 6 bases, in that order; junction bases with no gene match: 6. CDR3 loop: CASSLVGTDAEAFF. CDR3 coding DNA: TGTGCCAGCAGTTTAGTCGGGACAGACGCTGAAGCTTTCTTT.

This sequence joins TRBV7-3 and TRBJ2-1; D is uncertain. Germline CDR1 SGHTA, CDR2 FQGTGA. Trimming removed 5 bases from V and 10 bases from J, with 15 bases in between. The CDR3 is 13 residues long. The CDR3 DNA follows: TGTGCCAGCAGCCCCCGAGGCCCGAAGGAGCAGTTCTTC. The encoded protein is CASSPRGPKEQFF. The variable domain in full, with the rest retrieved from reference TRBV7-3 and TRBJ2-1, is GAGVSQTPSNKVTEKGKYVELRCDPISGHTALYWYRQSLGQGPEFLIYFQGTGAADDSGLPNDRFFAVRPEGSVSTLKIQRTERGDSAVYLCASSPRGPKEQFFGPGTRLTVL.

The rearrangement links TRBV28 to TRBJ2-7; D perhaps matches TRBD1 (6 bases). Trimming took off 6 bases at V and 5 bases at J, with 17 bases between the two ends. CDR3 length: 14 amino acids. Germline loops: CDR1 MDHEN, CDR2 SYDVKM. The CDR3 nucleotides are TGTGCCAGCAGAACAGGGTCTGAGATTAACGAGCAGTACTTC. Protein: CASRTGSEINEQYF.

This clone has just a few counts. This chain connects TRBV7-9 to TRBJ1-2, with 7 positions matching TRBD1. The CDR3 runs to 13 residues. Losses at the gene ends were 5 bases for V and 5 bases for J; bases not matched to a gene: 5. Germline loops: CDR1 SEHNR, CDR2 FQNEAQ (reference sequence). The CDR3 is CASSPGQRYGYTF. CDR3 in DNA: TGTGCCAGCAGCCCGGGACAGCGATATGGCTACACCTTC. The full variable domain, with the rest looked up from reference TRBV7-9 and TRBJ1-2, is DTGVSQNPRHKITKRGQNVTFRCDPISEHNRLYWYRQTLGQGPEFLTYFQNEAQLEKSRLLSDRFSAERPKGSFSTLEIQRTEQGDSAMYLCASSPGQRYGYTFGSGTRLTVV.

This clone was seen a few times. The genes are TRBV5-1 and TRBJ2-5; D might be TRBD1 (5 bases). This CDR3 has 13 residues. Trimming took off 7 bases at V and 1 base at J, with 11 bases between the two ends. Germline lookup yields CDR1 SGHRS and CDR2 YFSETQ. Written as DNA, the CDR3 is TGCGCCAGCCAGGGCTCACCCCAAGAGACCCAGTACTTC. This translates into CASQGSPQETQYF. Drawing the rest from reference TRBV5-1 and TRBJ2-5, the complete variable domain is KAGVTQTPRYLIKTRGQQVTLSCSPISGHRSVSWYQQTPGQGLQFLFEYFSETQRNKGNFPGRFSGRQFSNSRSEMNVSTLELGDSALYLCASQGSPQETQYFGPGTRLLVL.

CDR3 in DNA: TGTGCCAGCAGCAGCCCGGGACAGGGCGTCATTCCACAACAAGAGACCCAGTACTTC. It is translated as CASSSPGQGVIPQQETQYF. The genes are TRBV21-1 and TRBJ2-5; no check of the table's D call, TRBD1, against the DNA was made. TRBV21-1 is a recognized pseudogene. The CDR3 sequence is 19 residues long.

The rearrangement uses TRBV10-3 and TRBJ2-3, with TRBD2 matching 8 bases. The germline V gene has CDR1 ENHRY and CDR2 SYGVKD. The CDR3 contains 14 residues. V was clipped by 7 bases and J by 5 bases; unmatched bases: 8. CDR3 sequence reads: CAITPGLAGDTQYF. As DNA, the CDR3 is TGTGCCATCACCCCGGGGCTAGCGGGAGATACGCAGTATTTT.

The V gene is TRBV10-1, the J gene TRBJ1-1, with TRBD1 matching 7 bases. J gave up 1 base and V 0 bases, and 5 bases lay outside the gene matches. In germline, CDR1 is WNHNN, CDR2 SYGVQD (reference sequence). The CDR3 contains 16 residues. The CDR3 coding sequence is TGCGCCAGCAGTGAGTCCCCCGGGACAGCGAACACTGAAGCTTTCTTT. This translates into CASSESPGTANTEAFF.

The chain joins TRBV10-1 to TRBJ1-4; no reliable D call. The germline V gene encodes CDR1 WNHNN and CDR2 SYGVQD (reference sequence). V dropped 3 bases and J dropped 5 bases, with 7 bases sitting between them. CDR3 length: 13 amino acids. Here the CDR3 DNA reads TGCGCCAGCAGTGATGGAGGGAATGAAAAACTGTTTTTT. Its translation is CASSDGGNEKLFF.

The chain has TRBV6-5 and TRBJ1-5, with D uncertain. Germline loops: CDR1 MNHEY, CDR2 SVGAGI. The CDR3 sequence is 13 residues long. V was clipped by 0 bases and J by 6 bases, with 6 bases between them. The DNA for the CDR3 is TGTGCCAGCAGTTACTCGGCGGGTCAGCCCCAGCATTTT. Its translation: CASSYSAGQPQHF.

The sample holds a few counts of this clone. This chain joins TRBV9 and TRBJ1-2; no firm D call. Germline CDR1 and CDR2: SGDLS and YYNGEE. The CDR3 is 12 residues long. Deletions cut 3 bases from V and 4 bases from J, with 7 bases between. The CDR3 DNA is TGTGCCAGCAGCGCGAACAGCTATGGCTACACCTTC. Residues: CASSANSYGYTF.

The V gene is TRBV6-1, the J gene TRBJ2-7, with D possibly being TRBD2 (7 bases). The length of the CDR3 is 15 residues. Germline V gene lookup returns CDR1 MNHNS and CDR2 SASEGT. V dropped 2 bases and J dropped 0 bases, with 11 bases sitting between them. The CDR3 DNA is TGTGCCAGCAGTGAACTGGGAGGGGGCTCCTACGAGCAGTACTTC. This sequence encodes CASSELGGGSYEQYF.

The chain links TRBV28 to TRBJ2-2; 10 positions match TRBD1. Germline CDR1 is MDHEN and CDR2 is SYDVKM. With V trimmed by 6 bases and J by 0 bases, 10 bases remained unmatched. The length of the CDR3 is 18 residues. The CDR3 loop is CASREMFGTGANTGELFF. For the CDR3, the DNA is TGTGCCAGCAGAGAAATGTTCGGGACAGGGGCGAACACCGGGGAGCTGTTTTTT. The whole variable domain, remainder taken from reference TRBV28 and TRBJ2-2, is DVKVTQSSRYLVKRTGEKVFLECVQDMDHENMFWYRQDPGLGLRLIYFSYDVKMKEKGDIPEGYSVSREKKERFSLILESASTNQTSMYLCASREMFGTGANTGELFFGEGSRLTVL.